This T cell receptor (beta chain) is from a study of blood T cell repertoires in COVID-19. Study-wide background: The United States, Italy and Spain supplied acute and convalescent COVID-19 samples. From T cells, B-cell-depleted T cells, or PBMCs came the material, which was cDNA or gDNA.

Clones were read by immunoSEQ multiplex PCR, and TCRdb kept only the in-frame ones, dropping some. The repertoire has some 96,000 clones, about 84% of them found once; the top ten carry 9.5% to 15%. Trimming took 1 base from V and 9 from J, leaving 10 bases between them. The CDR3 sequence is 13 residues long. The germline V gene encodes CDR1 SGHTA and CDR2 FQGNSA. This clone was seen just once. What was sequenced was peripheral blood. The source is a human donor in a cohort sampled during active COVID-19. The chain carries TRBV7-2 and TRBJ2-1; D remains ambiguous. CDR3 amino acids: CASSLGGSIEQFF. CDR3 DNA sequence: TGTGCCAGCAGCTTAGGAGGTAGCATTGAGCAGTTCTTC.